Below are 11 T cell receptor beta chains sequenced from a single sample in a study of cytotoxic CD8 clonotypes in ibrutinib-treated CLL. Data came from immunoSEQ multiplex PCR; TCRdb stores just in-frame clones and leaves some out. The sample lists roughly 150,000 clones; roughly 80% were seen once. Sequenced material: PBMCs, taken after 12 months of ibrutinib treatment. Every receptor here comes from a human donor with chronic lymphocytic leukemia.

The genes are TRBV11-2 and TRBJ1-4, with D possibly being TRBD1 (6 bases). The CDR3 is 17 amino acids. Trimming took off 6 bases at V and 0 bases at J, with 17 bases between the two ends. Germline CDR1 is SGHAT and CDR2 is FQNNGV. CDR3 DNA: TGTGCCAGCAGGCCCGTGGTGGGACAAGCAACTAATGAAAAACTGTTTTTT. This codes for CASRPVVGQATNEKLFF.

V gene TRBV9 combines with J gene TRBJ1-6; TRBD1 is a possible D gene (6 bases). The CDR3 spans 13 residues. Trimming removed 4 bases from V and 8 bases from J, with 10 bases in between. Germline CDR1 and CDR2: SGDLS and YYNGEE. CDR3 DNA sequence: TGTGCCAGCAGCACCAGGGGAGATTCACCCCTCCACTTT. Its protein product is CASSTRGDSPLHF. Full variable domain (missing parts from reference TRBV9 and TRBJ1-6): DSGVTQTPKHLITATGQRVTLRCSPRSGDLSVYWYQQSLDQGLQFLIQYYNGEERAKGNILERFSAQQFPDLHSELNLSSLELGDSALYFCASSTRGDSPLHFGNGTRLTVT.

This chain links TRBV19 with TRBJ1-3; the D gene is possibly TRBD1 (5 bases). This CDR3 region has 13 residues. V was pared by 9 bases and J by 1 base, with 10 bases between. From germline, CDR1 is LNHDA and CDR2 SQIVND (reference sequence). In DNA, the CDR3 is TGTGCCAGCTCGCAGGGATCTGGAAACACCATATATTTT. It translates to CASSQGSGNTIYF. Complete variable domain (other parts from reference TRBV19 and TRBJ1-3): DGGITQSPKYLFRKEGQNVTLSCEQNLNHDAMYWYRQDPGQGLRLIYYSQIVNDFQKGDIAEGYSVSREKKESFPLTVTSAQKNPTAFYLCASSQGSGNTIYFGEGSWLTVV.

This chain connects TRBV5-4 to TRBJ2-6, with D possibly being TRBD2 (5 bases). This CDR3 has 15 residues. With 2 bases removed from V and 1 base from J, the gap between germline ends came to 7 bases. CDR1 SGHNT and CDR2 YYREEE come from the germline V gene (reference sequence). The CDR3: CASSLGGSGANVLTF. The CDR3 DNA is TGTGCCAGCAGCTTAGGAGGATCTGGGGCCAACGTCCTGACTTTC.

The CDR3 region is CASRFRLTYEQYF. The DNA for the CDR3 is TGTGCCAGCAGGTTCAGACTCACCTACGAGCAGTACTTC. The chain couples TRBV6-6 to TRBJ2-7; no definite D call. Germline V lookup: CDR1 MNHNY, CDR2 SVGAGI (reference sequence). Trimming shortened V by 6 bases and J by 2 bases, and 11 bases separated the two germline ends. The CDR3 loop spans 13 amino acids.

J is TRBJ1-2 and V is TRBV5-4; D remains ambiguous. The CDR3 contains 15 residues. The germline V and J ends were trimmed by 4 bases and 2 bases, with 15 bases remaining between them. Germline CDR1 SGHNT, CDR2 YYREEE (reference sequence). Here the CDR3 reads CASSLDVINNYGYTF. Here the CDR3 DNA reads TGTGCCAGCAGCCTAGACGTGATAAACAACTATGGCTACACCTTC. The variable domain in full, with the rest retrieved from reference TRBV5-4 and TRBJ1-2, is ETGVTQSPTHLIKTRGQQVTLRCSSQSGHNTVSWYQQALGQGPQFIFQYYREEENGRGNFPPRFSGLQFPNYSSELNVNALELDDSALYLCASSLDVINNYGYTFGSGTRLTVV.

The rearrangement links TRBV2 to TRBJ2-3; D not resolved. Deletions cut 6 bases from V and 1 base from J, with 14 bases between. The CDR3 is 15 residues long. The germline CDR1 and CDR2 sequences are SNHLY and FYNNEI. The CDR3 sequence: CASSNDFSRTDTQYF. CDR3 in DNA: TGTGCCAGCAGCAATGATTTTAGCCGCACAGATACGCAGTATTTT.

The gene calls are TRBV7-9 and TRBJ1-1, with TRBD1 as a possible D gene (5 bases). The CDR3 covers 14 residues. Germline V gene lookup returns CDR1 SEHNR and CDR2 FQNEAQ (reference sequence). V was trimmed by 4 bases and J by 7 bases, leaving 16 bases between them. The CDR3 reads CASSSSQGTGEAFF. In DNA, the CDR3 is TGTGCCAGCAGCTCAAGCCAGGGTACAGGTGAAGCTTTCTTT.

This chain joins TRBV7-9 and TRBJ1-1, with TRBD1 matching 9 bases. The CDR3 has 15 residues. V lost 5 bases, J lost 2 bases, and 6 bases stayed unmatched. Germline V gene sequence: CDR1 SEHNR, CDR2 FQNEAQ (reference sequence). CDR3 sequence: CASSPRQGGNTEAFF. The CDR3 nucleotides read TGTGCCAGCAGCCCCCGACAGGGGGGAAACACTGAAGCTTTCTTT.

The CDR3 here is CASSIIGGSNTGELFF. The CDR3 coding sequence is TGTGCCAGTAGTATCATCGGGGGGTCGAACACCGGGGAGCTGTTTTTT. The rearrangement links TRBV19 to TRBJ2-2; TRBD2 aligns across 7 bases. This CDR3 region has 16 residues. The V and J ends lost 3 bases and 0 bases, in that order; junction bases with no gene match: 4. Per the germline V gene, CDR1 is LNHDA and CDR2 is SQIVND (reference sequence).

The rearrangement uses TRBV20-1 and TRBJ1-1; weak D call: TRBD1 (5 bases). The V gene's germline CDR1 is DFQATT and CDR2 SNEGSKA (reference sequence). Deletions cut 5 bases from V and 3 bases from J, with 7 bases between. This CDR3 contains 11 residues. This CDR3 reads CSAGGDTEAFF. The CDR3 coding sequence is TGCAGTGCTGGGGGGGACACTGAAGCTTTCTTT.